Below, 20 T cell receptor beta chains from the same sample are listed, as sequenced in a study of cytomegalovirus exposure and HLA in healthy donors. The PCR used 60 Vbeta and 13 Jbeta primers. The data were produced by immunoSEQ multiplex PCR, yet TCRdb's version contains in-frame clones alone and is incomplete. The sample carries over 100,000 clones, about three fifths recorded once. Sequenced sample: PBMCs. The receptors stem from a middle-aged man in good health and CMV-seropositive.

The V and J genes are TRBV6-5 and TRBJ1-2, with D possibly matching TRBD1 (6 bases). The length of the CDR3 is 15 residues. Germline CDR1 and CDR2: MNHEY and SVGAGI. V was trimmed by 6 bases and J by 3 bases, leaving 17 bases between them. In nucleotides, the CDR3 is TGTGCCAGCAGGAGAGACGGGGACAAGGACTATGGCTACACCTTC. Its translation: CASRRDGDKDYGYTF.

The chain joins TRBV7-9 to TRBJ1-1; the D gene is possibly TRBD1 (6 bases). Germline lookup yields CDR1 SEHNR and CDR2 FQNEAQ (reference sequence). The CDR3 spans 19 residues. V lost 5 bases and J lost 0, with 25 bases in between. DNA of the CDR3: TGTGCCAGCAGCCCGGTGTTTGGCAGGGTCGGGGACATGAACACTGAAGCTTTCTTT. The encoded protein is CASSPVFGRVGDMNTEAFF.

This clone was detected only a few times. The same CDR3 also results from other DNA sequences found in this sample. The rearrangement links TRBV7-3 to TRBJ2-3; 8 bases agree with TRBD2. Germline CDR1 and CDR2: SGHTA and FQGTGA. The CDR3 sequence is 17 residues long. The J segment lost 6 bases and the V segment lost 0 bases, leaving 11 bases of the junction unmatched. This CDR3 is CASSLTALAGLSDTQYF. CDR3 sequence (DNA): TGTGCCAGCAGCTTAACGGCTCTAGCGGGCCTTTCGGATACGCAGTATTTT.

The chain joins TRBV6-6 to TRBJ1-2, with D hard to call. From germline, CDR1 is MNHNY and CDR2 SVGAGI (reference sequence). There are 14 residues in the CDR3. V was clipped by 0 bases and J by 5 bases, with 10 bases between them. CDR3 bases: TGTGCCAGCAGTTACTCGAGCCTGAGTTATGGCTACACCTTC. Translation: CASSYSSLSYGYTF.

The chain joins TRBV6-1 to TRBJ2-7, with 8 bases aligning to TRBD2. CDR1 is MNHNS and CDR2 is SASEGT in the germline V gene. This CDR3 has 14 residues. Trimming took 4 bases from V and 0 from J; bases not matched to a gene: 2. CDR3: CASSVAGGSYEQYF. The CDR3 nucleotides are TGTGCCAGCAGTGTGGCGGGAGGCTCCTACGAGCAGTACTTC.

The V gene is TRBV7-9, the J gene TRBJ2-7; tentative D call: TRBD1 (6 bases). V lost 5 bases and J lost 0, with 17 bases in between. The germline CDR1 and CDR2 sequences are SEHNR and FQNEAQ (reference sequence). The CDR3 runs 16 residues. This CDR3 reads CASSPVVGADSYEQYF. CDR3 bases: TGTGCCAGCAGCCCAGTAGTGGGGGCGGACTCCTACGAGCAGTACTTC.

CDR3 nucleotides: TGCGCCAGCAGTGACGCCAGCGGGCGGAACACCGGGGAGCTGTTTTTT. Amino acids: CASSDASGRNTGELFF. The chain couples TRBV10-1 to TRBJ2-2; D is possibly TRBD2 (6 bases). Trimming left V 3 bases short and J 1 base short, with 12 bases between. CDR3 length: 16 residues. CDR1 and CDR2 (germline): WNHNN, SYGVQD (reference sequence).

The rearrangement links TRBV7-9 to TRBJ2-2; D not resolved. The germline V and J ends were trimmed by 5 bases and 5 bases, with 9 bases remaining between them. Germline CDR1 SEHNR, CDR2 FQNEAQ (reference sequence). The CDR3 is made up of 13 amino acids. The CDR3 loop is CASSRPGTGELFF. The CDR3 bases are TGTGCCAGCAGCCGTCCCGGGACCGGGGAGCTGTTTTTT.

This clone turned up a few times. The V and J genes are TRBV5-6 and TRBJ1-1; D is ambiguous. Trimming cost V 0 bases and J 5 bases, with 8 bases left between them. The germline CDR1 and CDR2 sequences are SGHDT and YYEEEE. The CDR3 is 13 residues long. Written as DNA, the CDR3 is TGTGCCAGCAGCTTGGTAGAACGGACTGAAGCTTTCTTT. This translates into CASSLVERTEAFF.

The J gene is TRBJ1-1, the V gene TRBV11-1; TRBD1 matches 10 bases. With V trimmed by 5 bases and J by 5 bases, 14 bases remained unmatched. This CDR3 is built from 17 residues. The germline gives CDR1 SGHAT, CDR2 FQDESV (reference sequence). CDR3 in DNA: TGTGCCAGCAGCAAGACCCGGGACAGGGGCTTATGGACTGAAGCTTTCTTT. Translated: CASSKTRDRGLWTEAFF.

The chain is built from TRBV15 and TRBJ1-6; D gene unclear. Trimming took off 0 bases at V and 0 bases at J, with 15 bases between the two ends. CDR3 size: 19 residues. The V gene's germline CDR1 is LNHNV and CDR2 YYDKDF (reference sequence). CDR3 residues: CATSRDYNTVRSYNSPLHF. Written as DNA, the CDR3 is TGTGCCACCAGCAGAGATTACAACACCGTCCGCTCCTATAATTCACCCCTCCACTTT.

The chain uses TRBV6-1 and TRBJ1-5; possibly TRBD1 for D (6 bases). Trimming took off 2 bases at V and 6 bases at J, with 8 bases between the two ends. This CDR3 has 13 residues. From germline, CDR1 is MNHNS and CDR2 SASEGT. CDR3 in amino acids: CASSETGRQPQHF. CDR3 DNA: TGTGCCAGCAGTGAAACAGGGCGTCAGCCCCAGCATTTT.

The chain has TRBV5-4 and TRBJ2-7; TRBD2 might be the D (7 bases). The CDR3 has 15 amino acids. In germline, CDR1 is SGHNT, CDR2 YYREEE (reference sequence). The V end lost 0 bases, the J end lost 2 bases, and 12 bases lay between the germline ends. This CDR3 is CASSLGGGATYEQYF. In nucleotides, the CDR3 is TGTGCCAGCAGCTTGGGTGGGGGGGCTACCTACGAGCAGTACTTC. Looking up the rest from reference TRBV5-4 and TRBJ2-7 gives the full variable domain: ETGVTQSPTHLIKTRGQQVTLRCSSQSGHNTVSWYQQALGQGPQFIFQYYREEENGRGNFPPRFSGLQFPNYSSELNVNALELDDSALYLCASSLGGGATYEQYFGPGTRLTVT.

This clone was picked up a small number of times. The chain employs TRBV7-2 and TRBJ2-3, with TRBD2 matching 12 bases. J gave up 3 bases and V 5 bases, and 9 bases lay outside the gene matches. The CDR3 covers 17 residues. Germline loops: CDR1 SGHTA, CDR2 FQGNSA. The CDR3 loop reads CASSAETSGRGTDTQYF. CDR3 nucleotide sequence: TGTGCCAGCAGCGCCGAGACTAGCGGGAGAGGAACAGATACGCAGTATTTT. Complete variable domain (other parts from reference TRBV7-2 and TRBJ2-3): GAGVSQSPSNKVTEKGKDVELRCDPISGHTALYWYRQSLGQGLEFLIYFQGNSAPDKSGLPSDRFSAERTGGSVSTLTIQRTQQEDSAVYLCASSAETSGRGTDTQYFGPGTRLTVL.

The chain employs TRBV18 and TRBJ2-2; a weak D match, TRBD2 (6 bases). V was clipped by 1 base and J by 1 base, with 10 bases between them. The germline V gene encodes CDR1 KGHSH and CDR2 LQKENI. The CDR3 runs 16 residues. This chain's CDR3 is CASSPQARGNTGELFF. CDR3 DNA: TGTGCCAGCTCACCACAGGCGCGGGGGAACACCGGGGAGCTGTTTTTT. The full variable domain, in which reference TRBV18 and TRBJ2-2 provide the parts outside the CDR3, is NAGVMQNPRHLVRRRGQEARLRCSPMKGHSHVYWYRQLPEEGLKFMVYLQKENIIDESGMPKERFSAEFPKEGPSILRIQQVVRGDSAAYFCASSPQARGNTGELFFGEGSRLTVL.

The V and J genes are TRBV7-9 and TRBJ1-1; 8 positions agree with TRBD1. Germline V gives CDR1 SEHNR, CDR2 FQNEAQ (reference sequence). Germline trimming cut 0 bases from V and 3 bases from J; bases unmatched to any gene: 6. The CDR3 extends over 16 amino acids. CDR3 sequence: CASSLAQGAWDTEAFF. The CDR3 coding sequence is TGTGCCAGCAGCTTAGCCCAGGGGGCGTGGGACACTGAAGCTTTCTTT.

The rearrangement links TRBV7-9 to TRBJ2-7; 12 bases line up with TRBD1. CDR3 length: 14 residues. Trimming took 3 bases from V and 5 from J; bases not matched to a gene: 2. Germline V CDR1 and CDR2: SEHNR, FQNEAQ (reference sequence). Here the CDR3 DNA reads TGTGCCAGCAGCTTTGGGACAGGGGGCGACGAGCAGTACTTC. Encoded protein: CASSFGTGGDEQYF.

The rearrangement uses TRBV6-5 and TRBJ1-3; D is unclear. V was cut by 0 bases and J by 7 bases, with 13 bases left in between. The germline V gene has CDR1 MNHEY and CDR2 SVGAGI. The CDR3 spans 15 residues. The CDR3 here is CASSYSWLYRNTIYF. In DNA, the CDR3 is TGTGCCAGCAGTTACTCGTGGTTGTATCGGAACACCATATATTTT.

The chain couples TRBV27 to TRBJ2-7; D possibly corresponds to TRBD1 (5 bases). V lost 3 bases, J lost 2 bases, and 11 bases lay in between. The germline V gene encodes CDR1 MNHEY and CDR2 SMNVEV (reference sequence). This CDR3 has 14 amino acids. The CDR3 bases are TGTGCCAGCAGTTTCGCGAAGGGGACCTACGAGCAGTACTTC. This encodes CASSFAKGTYEQYF.

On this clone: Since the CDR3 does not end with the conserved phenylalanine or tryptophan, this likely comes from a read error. The CDR3 loop is CSVGRNTEAFL. The CDR3 DNA sequence: TGCAGCGTGGGGAGGAACACTGAAGCTTTCTTG. J is TRBJ1-1 and V is TRBV29-1; D is unclear. V lost 6 bases and J 1 base, leaving 6 bases between the germline ends. The CDR3 runs 11 residues. Germline CDR1 reads SQVTM; CDR2 reads ANQGSEA.